This TCR beta chain was sequenced for a study of radiation and T cells in renal cell carcinoma. Study details: Nephrectomy followed 15 Gy stereotactic body radiation by 4 weeks.

Assay used: immunoSEQ multiplex PCR; TCRdb lists only in-frame clones, some missing. Of roughly 75,000 clones in the sample, 82% were seen once. General study points: Top tumor clonotypes rose in blood 2 weeks post-radiation, then contracted. Without pretreatment biopsies, baseline tumor clonotype presence was undetermined.

CDR3 length equals 14 residues. Trimming pared 4 bases from V and 0 bases from J, leaving 9 bases between. Germline assignment: CDR1 MNHEY and CDR2 SMNVEV (reference sequence). Turning to this clone: Its antigen is unknown.

The time point is: blood 2 weeks post-SBRT. Sample treatment: 15 Gy SBRT to primary tumor, nephrectomy 4 weeks later. After SBRT, blood was collected at 2 and 4 weeks, plus baseline. The chain carries TRBV27 and TRBJ1-1; no firm D call. Sequenced here: blood, sampled from a patient whose treatment included radiotherapy and nephrectomy. This sequence originates from a man in his 60s with renal cell carcinoma. The CDR3 coding sequence is TGTGCCAGCAGTTCGAGTTGGGTGAACACTGAAGCTTTCTTT. It specifies CASSSSWVNTEAFF.